This TCR beta chain emerged from a study of identical twins. This clonotype has only a few counts. Its target is not known. Trimming removed 6 bases at V and 4 bases at J, with 17 bases between. CDR1 DFQATT and CDR2 SNEGSKA come from the germline V gene (reference sequence). The CDR3 is made up of 14 amino acids. General observations from the study: Cord blood beta clonotypes present at high abundance carried fewer insertions; no such pattern appeared in memory repertoires. Twin pairs had excess sharing that was weaker in beta out-of-frame sequences.

Unique molecular identifiers were present on the cDNA, and a universal primer site came from template switching. TCRdb reprocessed the 5' RACE reads via MiXCR and lists one record per CDR3 protein. This table has some 250,000 distinct CDR3 sequences, roughly 13% appearing once. This sample was shared with a second study, whose subject was yellow fever vaccine responses in identical twins.

V and J are TRBV20-1 and TRBJ2-3, with a possible D match to TRBD2 (5 bases). This clonotype originated in a woman aged 18-29 years in good health. Source material: memory (CD45RO+) T cells sorted from blood. The CDR3 coding sequence is TGCAGTGCCGATAGAGGGCTAGCTCCAGATACGCAGTATTTT. Protein: CSADRGLAPDTQYF.